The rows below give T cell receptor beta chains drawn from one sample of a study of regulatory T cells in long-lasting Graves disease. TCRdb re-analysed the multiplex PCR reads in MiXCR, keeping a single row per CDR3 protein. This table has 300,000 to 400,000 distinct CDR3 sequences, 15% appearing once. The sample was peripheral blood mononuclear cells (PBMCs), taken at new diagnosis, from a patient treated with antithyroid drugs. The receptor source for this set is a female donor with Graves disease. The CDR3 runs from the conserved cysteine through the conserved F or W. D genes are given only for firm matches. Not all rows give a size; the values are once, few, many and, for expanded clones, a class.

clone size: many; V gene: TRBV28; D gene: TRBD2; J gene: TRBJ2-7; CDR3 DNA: TGTGCCAGCAGTTTGGAGCGGGAACTATACGAGCAGTACTTC; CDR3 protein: CASSLERELYEQYF
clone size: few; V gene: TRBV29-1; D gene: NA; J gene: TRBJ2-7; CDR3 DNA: TGCAGCGTTGGCCCAGGGGTAAAGAATGTCTACGAGCAGTACTTC; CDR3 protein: CSVGPGVKNVYEQYF
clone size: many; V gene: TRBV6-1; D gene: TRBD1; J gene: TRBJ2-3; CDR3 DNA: TGTGCCAGCAGCCTCTTCGGGACAGGGAAAACAGATACGCAGTATTTT; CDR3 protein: CASSLFGTGKTDTQYF
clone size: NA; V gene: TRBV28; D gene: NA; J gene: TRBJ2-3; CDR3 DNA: TGTGCCAGCAGTTCGATCCAACTCATACGAGATACGCAGTATTTT; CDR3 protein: CASSSIQLIRDTQYF
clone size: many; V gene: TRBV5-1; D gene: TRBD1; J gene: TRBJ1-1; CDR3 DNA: TGCGCCAGCAGCCGACAGGGAGCGGACACTGAAGCTTTCTTT; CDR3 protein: CASSRQGADTEAFF
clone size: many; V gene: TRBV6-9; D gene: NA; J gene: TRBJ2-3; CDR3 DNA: TGTGCCAGCAGTTACTCGAAGTGGGGACACAAACGAGATACGCAGTATTTT; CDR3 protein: CASSYSKWGHKRDTQYF
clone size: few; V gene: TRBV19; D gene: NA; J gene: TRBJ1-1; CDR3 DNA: TGTGCCAGTAGTATAGAAGGGGGGTACACTGAAGCTTTCTTT; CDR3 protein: CASSIEGGYTEAFF
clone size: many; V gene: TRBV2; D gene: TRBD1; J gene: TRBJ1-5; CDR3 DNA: TGTGCCAGCAGCCCTGGACAGGGCGGTCGGAAGGGTCAGCCCCAGCATTTT; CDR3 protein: CASSPGQGGRKGQPQHF
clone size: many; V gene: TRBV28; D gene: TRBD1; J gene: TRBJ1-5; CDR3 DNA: TGTGCCAGCAGTTTATCTCTCCCAGGGGGCAGGCAGCCCCAGCATTTT; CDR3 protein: CASSLSLPGGRQPQHF
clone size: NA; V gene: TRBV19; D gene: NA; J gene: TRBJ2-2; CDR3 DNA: TGTGCCAGTAGTATAGGTTCGGGCCCATACACCGGGGAGCTGTTTTTT; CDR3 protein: CASSIGSGPYTGELFF
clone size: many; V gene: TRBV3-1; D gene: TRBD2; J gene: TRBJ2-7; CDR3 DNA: TGTGCCAGCAGCCATTCGGGACTAGCGGGGACCTACGAGCAGTACTTC; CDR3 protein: CASSHSGLAGTYEQYF
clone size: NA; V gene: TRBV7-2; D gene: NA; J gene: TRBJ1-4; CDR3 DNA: TGTGCCAGCAGCGACCGGGACAAGGGCGCGGACAAACTGTTTTTT; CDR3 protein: CASSDRDKGADKLFF
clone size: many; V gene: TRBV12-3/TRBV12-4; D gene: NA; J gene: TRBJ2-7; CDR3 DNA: TGTGCCAGCAGTTGGACGGTGGGATACGAGCAGTACTTC; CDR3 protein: CASSWTVGYEQYF
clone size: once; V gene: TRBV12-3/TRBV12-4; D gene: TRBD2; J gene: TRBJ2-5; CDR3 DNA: TGTGCCAGCAGTTTTGGCGGGGGGCGAGAGACCCAGTACTTC; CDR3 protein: CASSFGGGRETQYF
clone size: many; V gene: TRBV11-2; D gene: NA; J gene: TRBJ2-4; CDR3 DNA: TGTGCCAGCCGGCGCGCAGGTCGGGCCAAAAACATTCAGTACTTC; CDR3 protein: CASRRAGRAKNIQYF
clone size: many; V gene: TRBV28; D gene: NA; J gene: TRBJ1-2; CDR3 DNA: TGTGCCAGCATCCCCTCAGGGCGTCATGGCTACACCTTC; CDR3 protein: CASIPSGRHGYTF
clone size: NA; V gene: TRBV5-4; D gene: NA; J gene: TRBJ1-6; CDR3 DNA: TGTGCCAGCAGCTTAGATCAAACGCGGGATTCACCCCTCCACTTT; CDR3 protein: CASSLDQTRDSPLHF
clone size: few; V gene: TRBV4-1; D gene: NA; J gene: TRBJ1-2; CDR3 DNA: TGCGCCAGCAGCGGATTCCGGAGCGGAAGACTTGGTGGCTACACCTTC; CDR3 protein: CASSGFRSGRLGGYTF
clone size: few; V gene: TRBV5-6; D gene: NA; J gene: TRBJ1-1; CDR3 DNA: TGTGCCAGCAGCTCCCTTTCCGGGTGGGTGACTGAAGCTTTCTTT; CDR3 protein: CASSSLSGWVTEAFF
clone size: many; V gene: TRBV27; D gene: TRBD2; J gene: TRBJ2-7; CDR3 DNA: TGTGCCAGCAGGGATGCGCGACTAGCGGGATTCTACGAGCAGTACTTC; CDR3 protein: CASRDARLAGFYEQYF
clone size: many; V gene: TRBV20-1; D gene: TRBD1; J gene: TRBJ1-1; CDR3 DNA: TGCAGTGCTAGAGGATCCAGGGGGGCTCCTGAAGCTTTCTTT; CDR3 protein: CSARGSRGAPEAFF
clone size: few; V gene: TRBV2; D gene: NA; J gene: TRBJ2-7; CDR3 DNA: TGTGCCAGCAGTACCTCACGGCATTCCGCCTACGAGCAGTACTTC; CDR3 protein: CASSTSRHSAYEQYF
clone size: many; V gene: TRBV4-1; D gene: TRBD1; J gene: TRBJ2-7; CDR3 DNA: TGCGCCAGCAGCCCGGGAAGGGTCAGGGACAGGACGAACGAGCAGTACTTC; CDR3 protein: CASSPGRVRDRTNEQYF
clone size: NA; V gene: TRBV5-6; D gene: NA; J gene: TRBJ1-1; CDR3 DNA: TGTGCCAGCAGCTTTTACTTGCCCGGTGAAGCTTTCTTT; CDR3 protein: CASSFYLPGEAFF